The rows below give T cell receptor beta chains drawn from one sample of a study of CXCR3-negative and CXCR3-positive naive CD8 T cells. Reprocessing the 5' RACE reads, TCRdb reports a single entry for every CDR3 protein and omits DNA. The table counts around 57,000 distinct CDR3 sequences; around 22% lies in the top ten. The sequencing sample was made of memory CD8+ T cells from blood. The receptors were gathered from a human donor in good health. Some clones in this sample may be carry-over from other donors' samples. CDR3s include the opening cysteine and the closing phenylalanine or tryptophan.

TRBJ1-1,15,TRBV12-3/TRBV12-4,CASSTRTGQDTEAFF
TRBJ1-5,14,TRBV30,CACIEGGSNQPQHF
TRBJ2-7,11,TRBV7-9,CASSRGYEQYF
TRBJ2-1,12,TRBV28,CASCKFRNEQFF
TRBJ2-7,16,TRBV18,CASSPPDRISLYEQYF
TRBJ2-3,13,TRBV29-1,CSAKTWGADTQYF
TRBJ2-7,15,TRBV5-5,CASSWDRVGSYEQYF
TRBJ2-7,14,TRBV9,CASSVEDAGYEQYF
TRBJ2-2,13,TRBV29-1,CSVPQSNTGELFF
TRBJ1-6,14,TRBV27,CASSLSTGRSPLHF
TRBJ2-7,12,TRBV5-6,CASSWGYYEQYF
TRBJ1-5,16,TRBV6-4,CASSDSGRDVYQPQHF
TRBJ1-2,14,TRBV15,CATSRDRGAYGYTF
TRBJ2-5,15,TRBV7-9,CASSAADYSLETQYF
TRBJ1-4,15,TRBV4-2,CASSQGTGDYEKLFF
TRBJ2-5,15,TRBV6-1,CASSALTSGAETQYF
TRBJ2-7,14,TRBV10-2,CASRVAGGLYEQYF
TRBJ2-1,15,TRBV2,CASSAGTSDYNEQFF
TRBJ2-1,13,TRBV6-5,CASSYPGENEQFF
TRBJ2-2,16,TRBV28,CASRGGQGLYPGELFF
TRBJ1-1,16,TRBV7-3,CASSLGIGEMNTEAFF
TRBJ2-7,15,TRBV6-2/TRBV6-3,CASTQPTGSSDEQYF
TRBJ1-1,14,TRBV6-2/TRBV6-3,CASSYVAGATEAFF
TRBJ1-2,13,TRBV6-2/TRBV6-3,CASTAAGEYGYTF
TRBJ1-2,16,TRBV4-1,CASSQVAPPGTDGYTF
TRBJ1-2,13,TRBV28,CASSDTGRSGYTF
TRBJ1-4,16,TRBV29-1,CSVIASGSATNEKLFF